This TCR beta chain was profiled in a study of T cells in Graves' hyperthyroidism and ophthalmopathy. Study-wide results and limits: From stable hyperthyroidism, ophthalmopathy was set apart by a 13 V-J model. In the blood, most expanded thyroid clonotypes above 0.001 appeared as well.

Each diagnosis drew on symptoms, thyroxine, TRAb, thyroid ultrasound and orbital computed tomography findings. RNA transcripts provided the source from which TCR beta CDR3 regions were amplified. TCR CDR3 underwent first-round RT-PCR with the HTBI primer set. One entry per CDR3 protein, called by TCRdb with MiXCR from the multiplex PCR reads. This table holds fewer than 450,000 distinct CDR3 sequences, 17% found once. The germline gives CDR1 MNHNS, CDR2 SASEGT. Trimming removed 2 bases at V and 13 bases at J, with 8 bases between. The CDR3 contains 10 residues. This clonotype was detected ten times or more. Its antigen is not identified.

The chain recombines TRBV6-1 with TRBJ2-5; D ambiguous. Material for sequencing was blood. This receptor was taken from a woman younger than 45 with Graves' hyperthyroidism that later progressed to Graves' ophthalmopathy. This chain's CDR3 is CASSEISPYF. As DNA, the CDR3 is TGTGCCAGCAGTGAAATTTCCCCGTACTTC.